These T cell receptor beta chains were read from a single sample in a study of beta chain features in type 1 diabetes. The protocol was immunoSEQ multiplex PCR, while the TCRdb copy is restricted to in-frame clones and leaves out a portion. The sample lists 250,000 to 350,000 clones; 14% to 15% were seen once. The specimen was naive CD4+ T cells from blood. These receptors were taken from a man younger than 35 with type 1 diabetes. CDR3s include the opening cysteine and the closing phenylalanine or tryptophan. D genes are given only for firm matches. Clone size is shown for a subset of rows, as once, few, many or a class of expanded clone.

d_call j_call clone_size v_call cdr3_aa cdr3_nt
. TRBJ2-5 . TRBV28 CASSRAYQETQYF TGTGCCAGCAGTCGCGCGTACCAAGAGACCCAGTACTTC
. TRBJ2-2 few TRBV4-1 CASSQDGERTRLFF TGCGCCAGCAGCCAAGATGGGGAGCGGACTCGGCTGTTTTTT
TRBD2 TRBJ2-1 . TRBV11-2 CASSSGGHSYNEQFF TGTGCCAGCAGCTCGGGGGGGCACTCCTACAATGAGCAGTTCTTC
. TRBJ2-7 few TRBV2 CASSVQGGEQYF TGTGCCAGCAGTGTTCAGGGGGGCGAGCAGTACTTC
TRBD2 TRBJ2-2 few TRBV27 CASSFAGGTNTGELFF TGTGCCAGCAGTTTCGCGGGGGGCACGAACACCGGGGAGCTGTTTTTT
TRBD2 TRBJ2-1 . TRBV6-6 CASSRDREANWNEQFF TGTGCCAGCAGTCGGGACCGGGAGGCTAATTGGAATGAGCAGTTCTTC
TRBD1 TRBJ1-1 . TRBV6-5 CASSYRDRSSAFF TGTGCCAGCAGTTACCGGGACAGGTCATCGGCTTTCTTT
. TRBJ1-5 few TRBV30 CACSSVYSNQPQHF TGTGCCTGTTCTTCCGTCTATAGCAATCAGCCCCAGCATTTT
. TRBJ1-1 . TRBV7-9 CASRQGRDTEAFF TGTGCCAGCCGGCAGGGGCGGGACACTGAAGCTTTCTTT
TRBD1 TRBJ2-5 few TRBV28 CASSLRDRGTQYF TGTGCCAGCAGTTTAAGGGACAGGGGGACCCAGTACTTC
TRBD1 TRBJ2-1 few TRBV27 CASSPGPGQGAREQFF TGTGCCAGCAGTCCTGGTCCCGGACAGGGGGCCAGAGAGCAGTTCTTC
TRBD1 TRBJ1-1 few TRBV28 CASSLGTGAQNTEAFF TGTGCCAGCAGTTTAGGAACAGGGGCACAGAACACTGAAGCTTTCTTT
. TRBJ2-3 . TRBV2 CASSRDIREDTQYF TGTGCCAGCAGCCGGGACATAAGGGAAGATACGCAGTATTTT
TRBD1 TRBJ2-3 few TRBV28 CASSSGTGRTDTQYF TGTGCCAGCAGTTCTGGGACAGGGCGCACAGATACGCAGTATTTT
TRBD1 TRBJ1-2 . TRBV9 CASSSQNRDRGLGYTF TGTGCCAGCAGCTCTCAGAACCGGGACAGGGGGCTTGGCTACACCTTC
. TRBJ2-1 few TRBV5-1 CASSLGRNNEQFF TGCGCCAGCAGCTTGGGGCGGAACAATGAGCAGTTCTTC
. TRBJ2-3 few TRBV7-9 CASSLEYSAQYF TGTGCCAGCAGCTTAGAGTACAGTGCGCAGTATTTT
TRBD1 TRBJ1-5 . TRBV6-6 CASSGQGGNQPQHF TGTGCCAGCAGTGGACAGGGGGGGAATCAGCCCCAGCATTTT
. TRBJ1-3 . TRBV6-5 CASSLTGHSGNTIYF TGTGCCAGCAGCTTGACAGGCCACTCTGGAAACACCATATATTTT
. TRBJ2-1 . TRBV10-3 CAISDPRLNEQFF TGTGCCATCAGTGACCCGAGGCTGAATGAGCAGTTCTTC
. TRBJ2-5 . TRBV7-2 CASSHPGFQETQYF TGTGCCAGCAGCCACCCCGGTTTCCAAGAGACCCAGTACTTC
TRBD1 TRBJ2-7 . TRBV28 CASSSLRGTRSFEQYF TGTGCCAGCAGTTCCCTCAGGGGGACAAGATCATTCGAGCAGTACTTC
TRBD1 TRBJ2-1 . TRBV5-1 CASSTSIVRGRDEQFF TGCGCCAGCAGCACCAGCATCGTGAGGGGGCGCGATGAGCAGTTCTTC
. TRBJ1-1 few TRBV10-3 CATGIAAGKNTEAFF TGTGCCACCGGGATAGCGGCGGGGAAAAACACTGAAGCTTTCTTT
. TRBJ2-7 . TRBV28 CASNSGGWEQYF TGTGCCAGCAACTCAGGGGGGTGGGAGCAGTACTTC
TRBD2 TRBJ2-2 few TRBV4-3 CASSQEPSSGENTGELFF TGCGCCAGCAGCCAGGAGCCGTCTAGCGGGGAGAACACCGGGGAGCTGTTTTTT
. TRBJ2-4 . TRBV6-5 CASSPEGNIQYF TGTGCCAGCAGTCCGGAGGGTAACATTCAGTACTTC
TRBD1 TRBJ2-7 few TRBV2 CASSGTGDYYEQYF TGTGCCAGCAGTGGGACAGGGGATTACTACGAGCAGTACTTC
TRBD1 TRBJ1-5 . TRBV28 CASSLAGQGVNQPQHF TGTGCCAGCAGTTTGGCGGGGCAGGGGGTCAATCAGCCCCAGCATTTT
. TRBJ2-7 . TRBV9 CASSVTGWGSSYEQYF TGTGCCAGCAGCGTAACGGGATGGGGTAGCTCCTACGAGCAGTACTTC
. TRBJ2-1 . TRBV19 CASSRGILHNEQFF TGTGCCAGTAGTAGAGGAATTCTGCACAATGAGCAGTTCTTC
. TRBJ2-1 . TRBV7-8 CASSPRVAVGGTRTFF TGTGCCAGCAGTCCCCGGGTAGCGGTGGGAGGTACTCGGACGTTCTTC
. TRBJ2-1 . TRBV18 CASSQGNSYNEQFF TGTGCCAGCTCGCAGGGTAACTCCTACAATGAGCAGTTCTTC
TRBD2 TRBJ2-1 . TRBV5-6 CASSPAVGGANNEQFF TGTGCCAGCAGCCCGGCTGTGGGAGGGGCTAACAATGAGCAGTTCTTC
. TRBJ2-1 . TRBV7-6 CASSLDPSAGRQFF TGTGCCAGCAGCTTAGACCCTTCGGCGGGACGGCAGTTCTTC
TRBD2 TRBJ2-1 . TRBV28 CASSSILAGESNEQFF TGTGCCAGCAGTTCTATACTAGCGGGAGAGTCTAATGAGCAGTTCTTC
TRBD2 TRBJ2-7 . TRBV5-1 CASSLSGGPYEQYF TGCGCCAGCAGCTTAAGCGGGGGGCCCTACGAGCAGTACTTC
. TRBJ2-3 . TRBV19 CASNDVRRDTDTQYF TGTGCCAGTAATGACGTGCGCCGGGACACAGATACGCAGTATTTT
. TRBJ1-2 . TRBV7-2 CASSPQDGIGSGYTF TGTGCCAGCAGCCCTCAGGACGGGATTGGAAGTGGCTACACCTTC
TRBD1 TRBJ2-7 . TRBV28 CASSSDRAHEQYF TGTGCCAGCAGTTCGGACAGGGCTCATGAGCAGTACTTC
. TRBJ2-3 few TRBV19 CASSIASSTDTQYF TGTGCCAGTAGTATCGCGTCTAGCACAGATACGCAGTATTTT
TRBD2 TRBJ2-7 . TRBV7-2 CASSLVSTSGSYEQYF TGTGCCAGCAGCTTAGTTTCGACTAGCGGATCCTACGAGCAGTACTTC
. TRBJ1-1 few TRBV28 CASRGAGDGTEAFF TGTGCCAGCAGAGGGGCGGGGGATGGTACTGAAGCTTTCTTT
TRBD1 TRBJ2-7 . TRBV5-4 CASSLAGRGRYEQYF TGTGCCAGCAGCTTGGCGGGCAGGGGGAGATACGAGCAGTACTTC
. TRBJ1-2 few TRBV9 CASSPRAGEDAGYTF TGTGCCAGCAGCCCCCGAGCGGGGGAAGACGCTGGCTACACCTTC
. TRBJ2-7 . TRBV18 CASSPPGVSYEQYF TGTGCCAGCTCACCACCAGGGGTCTCCTACGAGCAGTACTTC
TRBD1 TRBJ2-1 . TRBV2 CASGQEFSYNEQFF TGTGCCTCTGGACAGGAGTTCTCCTACAATGAGCAGTTCTTC
. TRBJ1-1 few TRBV27 CASTLTSGGEAFF TGTGCCAGCACCTTAACTTCGGGGGGTGAAGCTTTCTTT
. TRBJ2-7 few TRBV5-1 CASSLTGSPSYEQYF TGCGCCAGCAGCTTAACAGGGTCGCCGTCCTACGAGCAGTACTTC
TRBD1 TRBJ2-7 . TRBV9 CASSVEGTGVYEQYF TGTGCCAGCAGCGTAGAGGGGACAGGGGTCTACGAGCAGTACTTC
. TRBJ2-7 few TRBV19 CASSRRGRYEQYF TGTGCCAGTAGCCGGCGCGGGCGCTACGAGCAGTACTTC
TRBD2 TRBJ2-7 . TRBV5-4 CASSRSGRDSYEQYF TGTGCCAGCAGCCGTAGCGGGAGGGACTCCTACGAGCAGTACTTC
TRBD1 TRBJ2-5 . TRBV6-6 CASSPDRGQETQYF TGTGCCAGCAGCCCTGACAGGGGGCAAGAGACCCAGTACTTC
TRBD2 TRBJ2-3 . TRBV2 CASSRLAGFTDTQYF TGTGCCAGCAGTAGACTAGCGGGATTCACAGATACGCAGTATTTT
TRBD1 TRBJ2-1 . TRBV19 CASAGQGLASEQFF TGTGCCAGTGCTGGACAGGGTTTGGCTTCTGAGCAGTTCTTC
. TRBJ1-1 few TRBV7-2 CASSLVGGGNTEAFF TGTGCCAGCAGCTTAGTGGGTGGAGGGAACACTGAAGCTTTCTTT
. TRBJ2-2 . TRBV28 CASSLRRTNTGELFF TGTGCCAGCAGTTTACGGCGGACGAACACCGGGGAGCTGTTTTTT
TRBD1 TRBJ2-5 . TRBV5-1 CASSLGQGALETQYF TGCGCCAGCAGCTTGGGACAGGGGGCGCTTGAGACCCAGTACTTC
. TRBJ2-1 . TRBV6-1 CASRHDLGGIYEQFF TGTGCCAGCAGGCACGATCTCGGGGGTATATATGAGCAGTTCTTC
TRBD2 TRBJ2-3 . TRBV11-2 CASSQGLAGVTDTQYF TGTGCCAGCAGCCAAGGACTAGCGGGGGTCACAGATACGCAGTATTTT